Following are 32 T cell receptor beta chains from one sample sequenced in a study of blood T cell repertoires in COVID-19. Here immunoSEQ multiplex PCR was the method, and the copy in TCRdb shows in-frame clones only, minus some. The table has 85,000 to 120,000 clones, about 87% seen once. Material for sequencing was peripheral blood. The receptors stem from a man aged 50 to 59 with active or convalescent COVID-19.

This clone has just one count. The chain uses TRBV7-2 and TRBJ2-2; D not resolved. V was shortened by 5 bases and J by 2 bases, with 9 bases between the two germline ends. There are 14 residues in the CDR3. In germline, CDR1 is SGHTA, CDR2 FQGNSA. The CDR3 reads CASSQVGNTGELFF. CDR3 DNA: TGTGCCAGCAGCCAAGTCGGTAACACCGGGGAGCTGTTTTTT.

CDR3 nucleotide sequence: TGTGCCAGCTCACCTCAAACAGGGGGCGGTGAAAAACTGTTTTTT. It codes for CASSPQTGGGEKLFF. The V gene is TRBV18, the J gene TRBJ1-4; 9 bases match TRBD1. The CDR3 totals 15 residues. V shed 3 bases, J shed 7 bases, and the junction held 6 bases outside the gene matches. Germline V gives CDR1 KGHSH, CDR2 LQKENI.

This sequence joins TRBV7-9 and TRBJ2-7; tentatively, D is TRBD2 (6 bases). CDR1 and CDR2 (germline): SEHNR, FQNEAQ (reference sequence). V dropped 5 bases and J dropped 7 bases, with 21 bases sitting between them. The CDR3 contains 15 residues. The CDR3 spells CASSLEGRRAWEQYF. The CDR3 DNA sequence: TGTGCCAGCAGCCTAGAGGGGCGGAGGGCCTGGGAGCAGTACTTC.

This chain links TRBV10-3 with TRBJ1-2; 10 nucleotides agree with TRBD1. V shed 5 bases and J 2 bases; nucleotides not matched to a gene: 2. Germline lookup yields CDR1 ENHRY and CDR2 SYGVKD. This CDR3 spans 14 amino acids. The CDR3: CAISPGQGNYGYTF. CDR3 sequence (DNA): TGTGCCATCAGTCCGGGACAGGGGAACTATGGCTACACCTTC.

The chain employs TRBV28 and TRBJ2-2; 15 bases fit TRBD2. Germline assignment: CDR1 MDHEN and CDR2 SYDVKM. V was clipped by 5 bases and J by 5 bases; unmatched bases: 6. This CDR3 is built from 17 residues. DNA of the CDR3: TGTGCCAGCAGTAAGGTGGGACTAGCGGGGGGAACCGGGGAGCTGTTTTTT. It translates to CASSKVGLAGGTGELFF.

The rearrangement joins TRBV7-8 to TRBJ2-3; D perhaps matches TRBD2 (6 bases). CDR3 length equals 15 residues. The V and J ends lost 5 bases and 0 bases respectively, with 12 bases between them. Germline values: CDR1 SGHVS, CDR2 FQNEAQ. The CDR3 DNA sequence: TGTGCCAGCAGCACGCGGGGATTTAGCACAGATACGCAGTATTTT. This translates into CASSTRGFSTDTQYF.

This chain links TRBV6-5 with TRBJ1-3, with unresolved D. Germline assignment: CDR1 MNHEY and CDR2 SVGAGI. The CDR3 is 13 amino acids. Trimming stripped 0 bases from V and 7 bases from J, with 7 bases between. CDR3 sequence reads: CASSYSYSNTIYF. Written as DNA, the CDR3 is TGTGCCAGCAGTTACTCATACAGTAACACCATATATTTT.

J is TRBJ1-1 and V is TRBV18; 8 nucleotides align to TRBD1. After removal of 6 bases from V and 3 bases from J, the junction contained 9 bases not matched to a gene. From germline, CDR1 is KGHSH and CDR2 LQKENI. The CDR3 length is 15 residues. CDR3 sequence (DNA): TGTGCCAGCTCCCGAACAGGGGGTCAGGACACTGAAGCTTTCTTT. It encodes CASSRTGGQDTEAFF.

The chain uses TRBV5-1 and TRBJ1-2, with 10 bases lining up with TRBD1. Germline lookup yields CDR1 SGHRS and CDR2 YFSETQ. The V segment lost 0 bases and the J segment 1 base; nucleotides outside the gene matches: 0. The length of the CDR3 is 15 residues. The CDR3 DNA reads TGCGCCAGCAGCTTGGGGACAGGGGGTAACTATGGCTACACCTTC. Translated, it gives CASSLGTGGNYGYTF.

This clone has only one observation. The V and J genes are TRBV18 and TRBJ1-5; the match to TRBD1 covers 10 bases. This CDR3 is built from 15 residues. Germline CDR1 and CDR2: KGHSH and LQKENI. J was trimmed by 6 bases and V by 2 bases; bases with no gene match: 4. Written as DNA, the CDR3 is TGTGCCAGCTCACCAACCCGGACAGGGGGTCAGCCCCAGCATTTT. This encodes CASSPTRTGGQPQHF.

The chain combines TRBV5-6 with TRBJ1-2; D perhaps matches TRBD1 (6 bases). Trimming pared 4 bases from V and 1 base from J, leaving 14 bases between. Germline CDR1 is SGHDT and CDR2 is YYEEEE. CDR3 length: 15 amino acids. The CDR3 DNA reads TGTGCCAGCAGCATCGGGTTAGGGGGTAACTATGGCTACACCTTC. Its translation: CASSIGLGGNYGYTF.

The CDR3 reads CASSGAADGEQYV. DNA of the CDR3: TGTGCCAGCAGTGGAGCGGCTGACGGGGAGCAGTACGTC. This chain connects TRBV2 to TRBJ2-7; D may be TRBD2 (5 bases). From germline, CDR1 is SNHLY and CDR2 FYNNEI. V was trimmed by 4 bases and J by 7 bases, leaving 14 bases between them. The CDR3 has 13 amino acids.

The chain joins TRBV7-2 to TRBJ1-1; D is possibly TRBD1 (5 bases). Trimming cost V 5 bases and J 5 bases, with 15 bases left between them. This CDR3 is 14 amino acids long. CDR1 and CDR2 (germline): SGHTA, FQGNSA. The CDR3 DNA reads as TGTGCCAGCAGCCTAAACCAGGGAGGGACTGAAGCTTTCTTT. It is translated as CASSLNQGGTEAFF.

This chain links TRBV7-2 with TRBJ2-3; the D is unclear. Germline V gene data show CDR1 as SGHTA and CDR2 as FQGNSA. The CDR3 consists of 14 residues. V shed 1 base and J shed 2 bases, with 7 bases lying between them. The CDR3 DNA is TGTGCCAGCAGCTTAGATATGGCCACAGATACGCAGTATTTT. Amino acids: CASSLDMATDTQYF.

This sequence joins TRBV27 and TRBJ2-5, with D perhaps TRBD2 (5 bases). From germline, CDR1 is MNHEY and CDR2 SMNVEV (reference sequence). The V gene lost 5 bases and the J gene lost 5 bases, with 12 bases spanning the gap. The CDR3 sequence is 13 residues long. CDR3 residues: CASSPHERETQYF. The CDR3 DNA reads as TGTGCCAGCAGTCCCCATGAGCGGGAGACCCAGTACTTC.

This clone was counted only a few times. The chain couples TRBV10-2 to TRBJ2-1, with 8 nucleotides matching TRBD1. J was trimmed by 8 bases and V by 3 bases; bases with no gene match: 0. Per germline, CDR1 WSHSY and CDR2 SAAADI. The CDR3 consists of 12 residues. CDR3 sequence (DNA): TGCGCCAGCAGTGAACAGGGGGATGAGCAGTTCTTC. Encoded protein: CASSEQGDEQFF.

This sequence joins TRBV3-1 (or the pseudogene TRBV3-2) and TRBJ2-3; the D gene is possibly TRBD2 (5 bases). The V gene lost 0 bases and the J gene lost 3 bases, with 10 bases spanning the gap. The length of the CDR3 is 15 residues. From germline, CDR1 is LGHDT and CDR2 YNNKEL (reference sequence). The CDR3 DNA is TGTGCCAGCAGCCAAGAAAAGACGGGAACAGATACGCAGTATTTT. Residues: CASSQEKTGTDTQYF.

The chain has TRBV27 and TRBJ1-2; D perhaps matches TRBD1 (6 bases). This CDR3 has 14 residues. Trimming removed 6 bases at V and 4 bases at J, with 15 bases between. From germline, CDR1 is MNHEY and CDR2 SMNVEV (reference sequence). CDR3 DNA sequence: TGTGCCAGCAGGAAACAGGGAATGAGCTATGGCTACACCTTC. It specifies CASRKQGMSYGYTF.

V usage is TRBV2 and J usage is TRBJ1-5; a possible D gene is TRBD1 (6 bases). Trimming removed 6 bases from V and 0 bases from J, with 9 bases in between. CDR1 and CDR2 from the germline V gene are SNHLY and FYNNEI. The CDR3 is 14 residues long. In DNA form, the CDR3 reads TGTGCCAGCAGGGTGACAGGTAGCAATCAGCCCCAGCATTTT. It specifies CASRVTGSNQPQHF.

The chain uses TRBV10-3 and TRBJ2-3; perhaps TRBD1 as D (6 bases). Germline V gene lookup returns CDR1 ENHRY and CDR2 SYGVKD. Trimming took off 0 bases at V and 1 base at J, with 14 bases between the two ends. The CDR3 covers 17 residues. The CDR3 sequence is CAISESTGLDGTDTQYF. CDR3 nucleotide sequence: TGTGCCATCAGTGAGTCCACAGGGTTAGATGGCACAGATACGCAGTATTTT.

The rearrangement links TRBV5-1 to TRBJ2-7, with 7 bases fitting TRBD1. In germline, CDR1 is SGHRS, CDR2 YFSETQ. With 0 bases clipped from V and 2 bases from J, the junction kept 5 bases outside the gene matches. This CDR3 is built from 15 residues. The CDR3 DNA reads TGCGCCAGCAGCTTGGCGACGACAGGGACCTACGAGCAGTACTTC. Its protein product is CASSLATTGTYEQYF. The complete variable domain, with remaining parts taken from reference TRBV5-1 and TRBJ2-7, reads KAGVTQTPRYLIKTRGQQVTLSCSPISGHRSVSWYQQTPGQGLQFLFEYFSETQRNKGNFPGRFSGRQFSNSRSEMNVSTLELGDSALYLCASSLATTGTYEQYFGPGTRLTVT.

The genes are TRBV9 and TRBJ2-1, with 8 nucleotides matching TRBD2. Germline assignment: CDR1 SGDLS and CDR2 YYNGEE. This CDR3 has 16 amino acids. The J segment lost 7 bases and the V segment lost 2 bases, leaving 11 bases of the junction unmatched. This chain's CDR3 is CASSVFGGGPGNEQFF. CDR3 in DNA: TGTGCCAGCAGCGTGTTCGGCGGGGGGCCGGGAAATGAGCAGTTCTTC.

The V gene is TRBV11-2, the J gene TRBJ2-7, with 8 bases that match TRBD1. J gave up 5 bases and V 5 bases, and 8 bases lay outside the gene matches. The length of the CDR3 is 14 residues. CDR1 is SGHAT, CDR2 FQNNGV, per germline. CDR3 amino acids: CASSPLTGANEQYV. The DNA of the CDR3 is TGTGCCAGCAGCCCGCTGACAGGGGCGAACGAGCAGTACGTC.

The chain joins TRBV5-1 to TRBJ2-5; 9 bases are shared with TRBD2. J gave up 6 bases and V 0 bases, and 6 bases lay outside the gene matches. Germline V gene data show CDR1 as SGHRS and CDR2 as YFSETQ. The CDR3 sequence is 15 residues long. The CDR3 loop is CASSLEVAGVKTQYF. CDR3 in DNA: TGCGCCAGCAGCTTGGAGGTAGCGGGGGTGAAGACCCAGTACTTC.

This chain uses TRBV10-3 with TRBJ1-1; tentative D call: TRBD1 (5 bases). Germline V CDR1 and CDR2: ENHRY, SYGVKD. V shed 10 bases and J shed 1 base, with 13 bases lying between them. CDR3 size: 13 residues. CDR3 region: CATETASNTEAFF. The CDR3, as DNA: TGTGCCACCGAGACAGCCTCGAACACTGAAGCTTTCTTT.

This chain links TRBV29-1 with TRBJ2-3, with D unresolved. CDR3 length: 13 residues. Trimming pared 5 bases from V and 4 bases from J, leaving 13 bases between. Per the germline V gene, CDR1 is SQVTM and CDR2 is ANQGSEA. Here the CDR3 reads CSVHLGGADTQYF. The CDR3 DNA reads as TGCAGCGTTCACCTAGGTGGCGCAGATACGCAGTATTTT.

V gene TRBV5-4 combines with J gene TRBJ2-1, with a possible D match to TRBD2 (6 bases). CDR1 is SGHNT, CDR2 YYREEE, per germline (reference sequence). The V gene lost 4 bases and the J gene lost 0 bases, with 17 bases spanning the gap. This CDR3 is 17 amino acids long. The DNA for the CDR3 is TGTGCCAGCAGCCAGGGCGGGGATCTAACCTCCTACAATGAGCAGTTCTTC. It is translated as CASSQGGDLTSYNEQFF.

The chain has TRBV2 and TRBJ2-7; 8 bases line up with TRBD1. The CDR3 is made up of 14 amino acids. V shed 6 bases, J shed 4 bases, and the junction held 8 bases outside the gene matches. From germline, CDR1 is SNHLY and CDR2 FYNNEI. This CDR3 reads CASRGGQGAYEQYF. The CDR3 DNA follows: TGTGCCAGCAGAGGTGGGCAGGGGGCTTACGAGCAGTACTTC.

The J gene is TRBJ1-6, the V gene TRBV7-2, with 7 nucleotides matching TRBD1. Germline V lookup: CDR1 SGHTA, CDR2 FQGNSA. V was pared by 5 bases and J by 9 bases, with 7 bases of the junction left unmatched. The CDR3 contains 14 residues. The CDR3 sequence: CASSQRQGSSPLHF. CDR3 coding DNA: TGTGCCAGCAGCCAAAGACAGGGCAGTTCACCCCTCCACTTT.

V gene TRBV5-1 combines with J gene TRBJ1-4; the match to TRBD1 covers 8 bases. With V trimmed by 3 bases and J by 3 bases, 4 bases remained unmatched. In germline, CDR1 is SGHRS, CDR2 YFSETQ. This CDR3 contains 15 residues. The DNA of the CDR3 is TGCGCCAGCAGCTCGCAGGGGGCAGCTAATGAAAAACTGTTTTTT. Translating gives CASSSQGAANEKLFF.

This clone appeared a few times. The rearrangement links TRBV19 to TRBJ2-2; 9 bases are shared with TRBD1. V trimming: 6 bases; J trimming: 3 bases; junction bases outside the gene matches: 2. The CDR3 spans 14 residues. CDR1 is LNHDA, CDR2 SQIVND, per germline (reference sequence). CDR3 protein: CASRNRGHTGELFF. The CDR3 nucleotides read TGTGCCAGTAGGAACAGGGGGCACACCGGGGAGCTGTTTTTT.

V gene TRBV6-5 combines with J gene TRBJ1-6, with D uncertain. Deletions cut 7 bases from V and 9 bases from J, with 13 bases between. The CDR3 runs 13 residues. Germline V lookup: CDR1 MNHEY, CDR2 SVGAGI. CDR3: CASTAQPGSPLHF. DNA for the CDR3: TGTGCCAGCACAGCACAGCCTGGTTCACCCCTCCACTTT.